This passage covers 26 T cell receptor beta chains from one sample sequenced in a study of cytomegalovirus exposure and HLA in healthy donors. PCR used 60 Vbeta primers and 13 Jbeta primers. Generated by immunoSEQ multiplex PCR, the TCRdb table keeps only in-frame clones and is missing some. In the table there are nearly 110,000 clones, around 75% of which are singletons. The sample comprised PBMCs. The receptors shown here come from a male donor in good health and CMV-seropositive.

Concerning this clone itself: The sample holds other DNA sequences that translate to the same CDR3. The chain employs TRBV28 and TRBJ2-5, with 11 bases lining up with TRBD2. Germline V gene data show CDR1 as MDHEN and CDR2 as SYDVKM. Trimming took 2 bases from V and 1 from J; bases not matched to a gene: 0. The CDR3 runs to 15 residues. The CDR3 loop reads CASSLTSGGQETQYF. The CDR3 DNA reads TGTGCCAGCAGTTTAACTAGCGGGGGCCAAGAGACCCAGTACTTC.

The chain is built from TRBV5-1 and TRBJ2-5; 7 nucleotides line up with TRBD1. From germline, CDR1 is SGHRS and CDR2 YFSETQ. With V trimmed by 1 base and J by 5 bases, 5 bases remained unmatched. This CDR3 has 14 residues. The CDR3 DNA is TGCGCCAGCAGCTTGCGGCCAGGGGGTGAGACCCAGTACTTC. It yields the protein CASSLRPGGETQYF.

This clone was counted only a few times. The chain uses TRBV18 and TRBJ2-5, with D tentatively TRBD1 (5 bases). Trimming took 5 bases from V and 5 from J, leaving 12 bases between them. The CDR3 contains 13 residues. Germline assignment: CDR1 KGHSH and CDR2 LQKENI. CDR3 residues: CASSARDEETQYF. DNA for the CDR3: TGTGCCAGCTCAGCCAGGGATGAGGAGACCCAGTACTTC.

The chain couples TRBV19 to TRBJ2-1; D not resolved. Per germline, CDR1 LNHDA and CDR2 SQIVND (reference sequence). The CDR3 length is 13 residues. Trimming cost V 1 base and J 10 bases, with 11 bases left between them. The CDR3 protein is CASSIASLGEQFF. The CDR3 DNA sequence: TGTGCCAGTAGTATAGCTTCCCTGGGCGAGCAGTTCTTC.

The rearrangement uses TRBV4-3 and TRBJ1-6, with 11 bases matching TRBD1. The germline gives CDR1 LGHNA, CDR2 YSLEER. The CDR3 sequence is 18 residues long. The V and J ends lost 0 bases and 10 bases, in that order; junction bases with no gene match: 11. The CDR3 spells CASSQDQVGQGAWSPLHF. CDR3 bases: TGCGCCAGCAGCCAAGATCAAGTAGGACAGGGGGCATGGTCACCCCTCCACTTT.

This chain joins TRBV27 and TRBJ1-2, with D possibly being TRBD1 (6 bases). The V and J ends lost 6 bases and 5 bases respectively, with 7 bases between them. This CDR3 contains 11 residues. Germline CDR1 and CDR2: MNHEY and SMNVEV (reference sequence). CDR3 loop: CASSQGYGYTF. In DNA, the CDR3 is TGTGCCAGCAGCCAGGGGTATGGCTACACCTTC.

Only a few counts were recorded for this clone. This chain links TRBV5-1 with TRBJ2-2, with D maybe TRBD2 (6 bases). This CDR3 has 15 residues. Looked up from germline, CDR1 is SGHRS and CDR2 is YFSETQ. Trimming stripped 6 bases from V and 5 bases from J, with 17 bases between. The CDR3 DNA reads as TGCGCCAGCACCGGGGGAAGGGTGCGGACCGGGGAGCTGTTTTTT. Its protein product is CASTGGRVRTGELFF.

The CDR3 coding sequence is TGTGCCAGCATCCCGACTAGCGGTGTAGCTAATGAGCAGTTCTTC. It is translated as CASIPTSGVANEQFF. The V and J genes are TRBV7-2 and TRBJ2-1; the match to TRBD2 covers 9 bases. Germline V lookup: CDR1 SGHTA, CDR2 FQGNSA. The CDR3 runs 15 residues. The trim removed 7 bases at V and 7 bases at J, leaving 11 bases unmatched.

J is TRBJ2-1 and V is TRBV10-2, with TRBD2 matching over 11 bases. The CDR3 is made up of 16 amino acids. From germline, CDR1 is WSHSY and CDR2 SAAADI. The trim removed 1 base at V and 5 bases at J, leaving 4 bases unmatched. CDR3 sequence reads: CASSEFSGGAHNEQFF. CDR3 nucleotides: TGCGCCAGCAGTGAGTTTAGCGGGGGGGCCCACAATGAGCAGTTCTTC.

This chain joins TRBV7-2 and TRBJ1-1; D uncertain. The CDR3 is made up of 15 amino acids. CDR1 and CDR2 from the germline V gene are SGHTA and FQGNSA. Between the trimmed V and J ends, which lost 3 bases and 6 bases, there was a span of 17 bases. CDR3 sequence reads: CASSFLFYGSAEAFF. The CDR3 bases are TGTGCCAGCAGCTTTCTCTTTTATGGTTCGGCTGAAGCTTTCTTT.

The rearrangement uses TRBV4-2 and TRBJ2-5; the match to TRBD2 covers 7 bases. Germline assignment: CDR1 LGHNA and CDR2 YNFKEQ. Trimming removed 4 bases from V and 5 bases from J; junction bases left unmatched: 19. CDR3 length equals 18 residues. Here the CDR3 reads CASSRLFGGTNPPETQYF. As DNA, the CDR3 is TGTGCCAGCAGCCGGCTTTTCGGCGGGACTAATCCCCCGGAGACCCAGTACTTC.

The J gene is TRBJ1-1, the V gene TRBV6-1; 9 bases align to TRBD1. V shed 7 bases and J 5 bases; nucleotides not matched to a gene: 8. Germline V lookup: CDR1 MNHNS, CDR2 SASEGT. CDR3 length: 14 residues. CDR3 in amino acids: CASIPQGALTEAFF. CDR3 DNA: TGTGCCAGCATCCCACAGGGGGCGCTTACTGAAGCTTTCTTT.

The chain has TRBV7-8 and TRBJ2-1; 9 bases match TRBD2. Germline V gene data show CDR1 as SGHVS and CDR2 as FQNEAQ. The CDR3 spans 16 residues. J gave up 1 base and V 2 bases, and 3 bases lay outside the gene matches. The CDR3 DNA reads TGTGCCAGCAGCTTAATCCTAGCGGGGTCCTACAATGAGCAGTTCTTC. This gives the protein CASSLILAGSYNEQFF. The whole variable domain, filled in from reference TRBV7-8 and TRBJ2-1, reads GAGVSQSPRYKVAKRGQDVALRCDPISGHVSLFWYQQALGQGPEFLTYFQNEAQLDKSGLPSDRFFAERPEGSVSTLKIQRTQQEDSAVYLCASSLILAGSYNEQFFGPGTRLTVL.

Written as DNA, the CDR3 is TGTGCCAGCAGTTACACGGGACAGATGAACACTGAAGCTTTCTTT. As protein: CASSYTGQMNTEAFF. The chain recombines TRBV6-5 with TRBJ1-1; 7 nucleotides agree with TRBD1. The trim removed 2 bases at V and 0 bases at J, leaving 3 bases unmatched. CDR3 length: 15 amino acids. Germline CDR1 is MNHEY and CDR2 is SVGAGI.

A single count supports this clone. The V and J genes are TRBV7-6 and TRBJ1-5; no definite D call. Trimming took off 5 bases at V and 0 bases at J, with 8 bases between the two ends. CDR3 length: 14 amino acids. Germline V lookup: CDR1 SGHVS, CDR2 FNYEAQ. The CDR3 nucleotides are TGTGCCAGCAGCCCCCTCAGTAGCAATCAGCCCCAGCATTTT. Translated: CASSPLSSNQPQHF.

The rearrangement joins TRBV9 to TRBJ2-7; possibly TRBD2 for D (5 bases). This CDR3 comprises 14 residues. The V gene's germline CDR1 is SGDLS and CDR2 YYNGEE. V was shortened by 0 bases and J by 3 bases, with 10 bases between the two germline ends. The CDR3 protein is CASSVGWGDYEQYF. The CDR3 bases are TGTGCCAGCAGCGTAGGTTGGGGAGACTACGAGCAGTACTTC.

V and J are TRBV5-4 and TRBJ2-7; possible D gene TRBD1, 6 bases. The germline V gene has CDR1 SGHNT and CDR2 YYREEE (reference sequence). The CDR3 covers 12 residues. Trimming shortened V by 2 bases and J by 3 bases, and 6 bases separated the two germline ends. CDR3 amino acids: CASSFRGYEQYF. DNA of the CDR3: TGTGCCAGCAGCTTCAGGGGCTACGAGCAGTACTTC.

V and J are TRBV14 and TRBJ1-1; 8 bases align to TRBD1. Germline trimming cut 4 bases from V and 0 bases from J; bases unmatched to any gene: 7. There are 16 residues in the CDR3. Germline assignment: CDR1 SGHDN and CDR2 FVKESK. For the CDR3, the DNA is TGTGCCAGCAGCCCCCTTTGGGGACAGGTGAACACTGAAGCTTTCTTT. It yields the protein CASSPLWGQVNTEAFF.

J is TRBJ1-4 and V is TRBV7-2; no clear D. Trimming took 3 bases from V and 7 from J, leaving 15 bases between them. This CDR3 spans 15 amino acids. Germline loops: CDR1 SGHTA, CDR2 FQGNSA. CDR3 in DNA: TGTGCCAGCAGCTTTTCCGGTCGGTCCGGTGAAAAACTGTTTTTT. This sequence encodes CASSFSGRSGEKLFF. The whole variable domain, remainder taken from reference TRBV7-2 and TRBJ1-4, is GAGVSQSPSNKVTEKGKDVELRCDPISGHTALYWYRQSLGQGLEFLIYFQGNSAPDKSGLPSDRFSAERTGGSVSTLTIQRTQQEDSAVYLCASSFSGRSGEKLFFGSGTQLSVL.

The V gene is TRBV7-2, the J gene TRBJ1-4, with 9 bases identical to TRBD1. The germline V gene encodes CDR1 SGHTA and CDR2 FQGNSA. The length of the CDR3 is 16 residues. V gave up 5 bases and J gave up 7 bases; unmatched junction bases: 11. This chain's CDR3 is CASSPIIQGAPEKLFF. In DNA, the CDR3 is TGTGCCAGCAGCCCAATCATACAGGGGGCCCCTGAAAAACTGTTTTTT.

The chain links TRBV5-1 to TRBJ1-1; 8 positions agree with TRBD1. The CDR3 extends over 14 amino acids. The germline V gene encodes CDR1 SGHRS and CDR2 YFSETQ. The V gene end was trimmed by 4 bases and the J gene end by 1 base; junction bases not matched to a gene: 3. The CDR3 loop is CASSNGQGNTEAFF. The CDR3 DNA follows: TGCGCCAGCAGCAACGGACAGGGGAACACTGAAGCTTTCTTT.

The V and J genes are TRBV5-1 and TRBJ2-5; TRBD2 matches 7 bases. The junction had 8 bases not matched to a gene; V was cut back by 6 bases and J by 3 bases. The CDR3 is 14 residues long. Germline values: CDR1 SGHRS, CDR2 YFSETQ. The CDR3 region has the DNA TGCGCCAGCATGGTGGCGGGAGCGGAAGAGACCCAGTACTTC. It specifies CASMVAGAEETQYF. Based on the CDR3 plus reference TRBV5-1 and TRBJ2-5, the full variable domain is KAGVTQTPRYLIKTRGQQVTLSCSPISGHRSVSWYQQTPGQGLQFLFEYFSETQRNKGNFPGRFSGRQFSNSRSEMNVSTLELGDSALYLCASMVAGAEETQYFGPGTRLLVL.

The gene calls are TRBV28 and TRBJ1-4; 8 bases map to TRBD1. CDR1 MDHEN and CDR2 SYDVKM come from the germline V gene. V dropped 2 bases and J dropped 14; count of bases not matched to a gene: 4. CDR3 length: 12 residues. This CDR3 is CASSLGQGFLFF. The CDR3 DNA reads TGTGCCAGCAGTTTAGGACAGGGCTTCCTGTTTTTT.

This chain links TRBV7-7 with TRBJ2-1; unclear D gene. Trimming left V 2 bases short and J 0 bases short, with 11 bases between. The CDR3 length is 16 residues. The germline gives CDR1 SSHAT, CDR2 FNYEAQ (reference sequence). The CDR3 reads CASSLSDTSSYNEQFF. Here the CDR3 DNA reads TGTGCCAGCAGCTTATCCGACACGAGCTCCTACAATGAGCAGTTCTTC.

The rearrangement links TRBV4-3 to TRBJ1-1; TRBD1 matches at 9 bases. Trimming removed 0 bases from V and 6 bases from J; junction bases left unmatched: 8. Germline V lookup: CDR1 LGHNA, CDR2 YSLEER. The CDR3 spans 16 residues. CDR3 in amino acids: CASSQDRTGGPSEAFF. Here the CDR3 DNA reads TGCGCCAGCAGCCAAGATAGAACAGGGGGCCCCTCTGAAGCTTTCTTT.

The gene calls are TRBV28 and TRBJ2-7, with 10 nucleotides matching TRBD1. This CDR3 spans 16 amino acids. The V gene end was trimmed by 4 bases and the J gene end by 0 bases; junction bases not matched to a gene: 6. Germline loops: CDR1 MDHEN, CDR2 SYDVKM. This CDR3 reads CASSSRTGGYSYEQYF. In DNA, the CDR3 is TGTGCCAGCAGTTCGCGGACAGGGGGTTACTCCTACGAGCAGTACTTC.